This T cell receptor beta chain emerged from a study of shared T cell receptors in the human thymus. This table comes from immunoSEQ multiplex PCR, and its TCRdb copy is limited to in-frame clones, with some not included. The sample consists of about 730,000 clones, 80% to 90% of them appearing once. This clone was seen just once. CDR3 length: 15 residues. Germline lookup yields CDR1 MNHEY and CDR2 SMNVEV (reference sequence). Trimming removed 5 bases from V and 5 bases from J, with 19 bases in between. This same sample was also part of a study on human thymus T cells. According to that study: Donors consisted of healthy Finnish infants (having corrective surgery for congenital heart defects). Resected material from corrective heart surgery provided the thymus tissue analysed. Apparent skewing of V and J gene usage characterized both thymic and blood repertoires. The related literature has documented a marked overlap of thymic repertoires among unrelated individuals.

Material for sequencing was thymocytes. V is TRBV27 and J is TRBJ2-7, with D possibly matching TRBD1 (8 bases). This TCR derives from a girl less than two years old with a congenital heart defect. Here the CDR3 reads CASSPPDREGDEQYF. DNA of the CDR3: TGTGCCAGCAGTCCGCCGGACAGGGAGGGCGACGAGCAGTACTTC.